The 32 T cell receptor beta chains below all came from one sample that was sequenced in a study of CD8+ T cells in alopecia areata. Extraction and reverse transcription of RNA yielded cDNA as the sequencing template. Profiled with immunoSEQ multiplex PCR; TCRdb holds only in-frame clones, not every one. Altogether 250,000 or so clones were found in the sample, and no singletons occur. A sort of pooled cutaneous lymph node cells used CD4, CD8alpha, NKG2D, NKG2ACE and other stains. The sequencing input was CD4+ T cells sorted from a lymph node. The receptors stem from a C3H/HeJ mouse with alopecia areata. The strain's MHC: H2-k.

In regard to this clone: Gene names follow the mouse nomenclature. The sequenced fragment ends 3 residues before the CDR3 boundary, so the rest is inferred from the germline J gene. This sample also contains other DNA sequences that code for the same CDR3. The chain joins TRBV1 to TRBJ1-6, with D possibly matching TRBD1 (6 bases). TRBJ1-6 is classed as an ORF, of uncertain function. Germline values: CDR1 NSQYPW, CDR2 LRSPGD (reference sequence). The CDR3 totals 14 residues. V lost 4 bases, J lost 4 bases, and 8 bases lay in between. The covered CDR3 bases are TGCACCTGCAGTGGGGGACAATATAATTCGCCC. This sequence encodes CTCSGGQYNSP. The whole CDR3 protein reads CTCSGGQYNSPLYF.

This clone was seen a few times. This sequence may be a read error, since a much larger clone differs from it by one base. Gene names refer to mouse genes. Incomplete CDR3 DNA: TGCACCTGCAGTGGCGGGACAACAAACACA. It translates to CTCSGGTTNT. The whole CDR3 reads CTCSGGTTNTEVFF. The genes are TRBV1 and TRBJ1-1; D perhaps matches TRBD1 (6 bases). The read finishes 4 residues shy of the CDR3 end, and the germline J gene is used to complete it. V was clipped by 4 bases and J by 0 bases, with 9 bases between them. Germline V gives CDR1 NSQYPW, CDR2 LRSPGD (reference sequence). The CDR3 totals 14 residues.

As regards this clone: The germline and genes are mouse ones. The CDR3 end lies 4 residues beyond the end of the read and is filled in from the germline J gene. The rearrangement links TRBV19 to TRBJ1-2; TRBD1 matches at 8 bases. The germline CDR1 and CDR2 sequences are FNHDT and SITEND (reference sequence). V was pared by 6 bases and J by 0 bases, with 4 bases of the junction left unmatched. This CDR3 has 14 residues. The sequenced CDR3 bases are TGTGCCAGCACCCGGGACAGGACAAACTCC. Translating gives CASTRDRTNS. The complete CDR3 protein is CASTRDRTNSDYTF.

This clone was observed a handful of times. All gene names here are mouse names. The read comes to an end 4 residues before the CDR3 does, leaving the germline J gene to fill in the end. The V call is TRBV19, the J call TRBJ2-7, with TRBD1 as a possible D gene (5 bases). From germline, CDR1 is FNHDT and CDR2 SITEND (reference sequence). Trimming shortened V by 1 base and J by 0 bases, and 11 bases separated the two germline ends. The CDR3 extends over 15 amino acids. The CDR3 here is CASSIIGQSSYEQYF. The CDR3 DNA, read in part, is TGTGCCAGCAGTATAATAGGACAAAGCTCCTAT.

In regard to this clone: Mouse gene names apply. The read ends 4 residues before the CDR3 terminus; that terminus is restored from the germline J gene. This sequence joins TRBV13-3 and TRBJ2-7, with D tentatively TRBD2 (6 bases). The CDR3 contains 16 residues. In germline, CDR1 is NNHDY, CDR2 SYVADS. The V gene lost 0 bases and the J gene lost 0 bases, with 13 bases spanning the gap. The CDR3 protein is CASSDALLGYSYEQYF. CDR3 DNA (partial): TGTGCCAGCAGTGATGCATTGCTGGGGTACTCCTAT.

This clone was counted between two and nine times. Gene names and germline refer to mouse. The CDR3 end falls 4 residues outside the read, so it is completed with the germline J gene. The gene calls are TRBV19 and TRBJ2-4; TRBD1 matches 7 bases. Looked up from germline, CDR1 is FNHDT and CDR2 is SITEND (reference sequence). The CDR3 extends over 13 amino acids. CDR3 loop: CASSRQTGNTLYF. Partial CDR3 DNA: TGTGCCAGCAGTAGACAGACAGGGAAC.

The sample holds a few counts of this clone. The genes and germline here are from mouse. The read comes to an end 4 residues before the CDR3 does, leaving the germline J gene to fill in the end. The identical CDR3 is also encoded by other nucleotide sequences in the sample. The chain uses TRBV19 and TRBJ2-3; possible D gene TRBD2, 7 bases. The CDR3 totals 15 residues. Trimming removed 2 bases at V and 0 bases at J, with 10 bases between. The V gene's germline CDR1 is FNHDT and CDR2 SITEND (reference sequence). The part of the CDR3 DNA that was read is TGTGCCAGCAGTATCCTGGGGGCTAGTGCAGAA. As protein: CASSILGASAE. The full CDR3 protein is CASSILGASAETLYF.

This clone was recorded a few times. The genes are named according to mouse. The DNA ends 4 residues before the CDR3 does, and the rest of the CDR3 is filled in from the germline J gene. This chain joins TRBV13-2 and TRBJ2-5; unclear D gene. Trimming removed 4 bases at V and 3 bases at J, with 6 bases between. CDR1 NNHNN and CDR2 SYGAGS come from the germline V gene (reference sequence). There are 12 residues in the CDR3. The CDR3: CASGPKQDTQYF. Partial CDR3 DNA: TGTGCCAGCGGTCCAAAACAAGAC.

This clone was recorded a few times. Gene names are mouse gene names. The sequenced CDR3 bases are TGTGCCAGCAGCTATAGAAACTCC. Amino acids: CASSYRNS. The whole CDR3 protein is CASSYRNSDYTF. The genes are TRBV4 and TRBJ1-2; D remains ambiguous. The sequenced fragment ends 4 residues before the CDR3 boundary, so the rest is inferred from the germline J gene. CDR1 is LGHDT, CDR2 YNNKQL, per germline (reference sequence). This CDR3 has 12 residues. The V end lost 3 bases, the J end lost 1 base, and 3 bases lay between the germline ends.

This clone has more than one count but fewer than ten. The gene names here belong to mouse. The read is 4 residues too short to cover the CDR3 end, so that end is filled in from the germline J gene. The gene calls are TRBV13-2 and TRBJ2-7; TRBD1 matches 7 bases. J was trimmed by 0 bases and V by 4 bases; bases with no gene match: 4. Germline values: CDR1 NNHNN, CDR2 SYGAGS (reference sequence). This CDR3 contains 14 residues. Here the CDR3 reads CASGPSGGSYEQYF. CDR3 bases read: TGTGCCAGCGGTCCTTCAGGGGGCTCCTAT.

This clone was found a few times. Gene labels here are mouse ones. The CDR3 bases that were read are TGTGCCAGCAGCCCGGACTGGGGGAAGACCTAT. It is translated as CASSPDWGKTY. The entire CDR3 sequence reads CASSPDWGKTYEQYF. The gene calls are TRBV5 and TRBJ2-7, with 10 nucleotides matching TRBD2. The CDR3 goes on 4 residues after the read ends, and that part is filled in from the germline J gene. Germline V gives CDR1 LGHNA, CDR2 YNLKQL (reference sequence). The CDR3 totals 15 residues. V gave up 4 bases and J gave up 2 bases; unmatched junction bases: 5.

This clone came up a few times. The germline and genes are mouse ones. The part of the CDR3 DNA that was read is TGTGCCAGCAGCCAAGATCCTGGGGGGCGTAACCAAGAC. Amino acids: CASSQDPGGRNQD. The whole CDR3 reads CASSQDPGGRNQDTQYF. The genes are TRBV5 and TRBJ2-5; 8 nucleotides agree with TRBD2. The sequence runs out 4 residues before the end of the CDR3; the remainder is reconstructed from the germline J gene. V lost 0 bases, J lost 0 bases, and 5 bases stayed unmatched. The CDR3 loop spans 17 amino acids. Germline V CDR1 and CDR2: LGHNA, YNLKQL (reference sequence).

This clone was seen a handful of times. Here the gene names and germline are mouse. The DNA ends 4 residues before the CDR3 does, and the rest of the CDR3 is filled in from the germline J gene. The chain uses TRBV31 and TRBJ1-2; perhaps TRBD1 as D (6 bases). This CDR3 is 14 amino acids long. The germline gives CDR1 GKSSPN, CDR2 SITVG. Trimming took off 2 bases at V and 3 bases at J, with 13 bases between the two ends. CDR3 DNA, as far as it was read: TGTGCCTGGAGTACAGGGAGGACGGACTCC. It yields the protein CAWSTGRTDS. The whole CDR3 reads CAWSTGRTDSDYTF.

As concerns this clone: The gene names here belong to mouse. The sequenced fragment ends 4 residues before the CDR3 boundary, so the rest is inferred from the germline J gene. The same CDR3 can be traced to other DNA sequences in this sample. This rearrangement joins TRBV1 to TRBJ2-2, with 7 bases lining up with TRBD2. The V gene's germline CDR1 is NSQYPW and CDR2 LRSPGD (reference sequence). J was trimmed by 5 bases and V by 0 bases; bases with no gene match: 3. CDR3 size: 15 residues. CDR3 DNA, as far as it was read: TGCACCTGCAGTGCAGATCCTGGGGGTACCGGG. This codes for CTCSADPGGTG. The full CDR3 is CTCSADPGGTGQLYF.

This clone was detected a few times. These gene names are mouse names. From the germline J gene comes the end of the CDR3, since the read stops 4 residues before it. The chain couples TRBV1 to TRBJ2-7, with D possibly TRBD1 on 6 matching bases. CDR3 length: 13 amino acids. Germline CDR1 and CDR2: NSQYPW and LRSPGD (reference sequence). The CDR3 loop reads CTCSAPSGDEQYF. The CDR3 bases that were read are TGCACCTGCAGTGCTCCTTCAGGGGAT.

This clone was observed a handful of times. Gene names and germline refer to mouse. The observed sequence ends 3 residues before the CDR3 terminus, with the missing tail filled in from the germline J gene. Other DNA sequences of this sample code for an identical CDR3. The chain links TRBV13-1 to TRBJ1-6; 10 bases are shared with TRBD1. TRBJ1-6 is known as an ORF, though its function is uncertain. CDR3 size: 14 residues. Per germline, CDR1 NSHNY and CDR2 SYGAGN. The V gene end was trimmed by 8 bases and the J gene end by 5 bases; junction bases not matched to a gene: 4. The CDR3 DNA, read in part, is TGTGCCAGTTCGGGACAGGGGAATAATTCGCCC. It encodes CASSGQGNNSP. From start to end, the CDR3 is CASSGQGNNSPLYF.

There are many counts of this clone. Gene names refer to mouse genes. The sequenced fragment ends 4 residues before the CDR3 boundary, so the rest is inferred from the germline J gene. Other DNA sequences from this sample encode an identical CDR3 as well. This chain links TRBV5 with TRBJ2-5; D possibly corresponds to TRBD1 (6 bases). CDR3 length equals 13 residues. Germline CDR1 LGHNA, CDR2 YNLKQL (reference sequence). CDR3 in amino acids: CASSQDRGDTQYF. The CDR3 bases that were read are TGTGCCAGCAGCCAAGACAGGGGAGAC.

This clone was observed a few times. Germline and genes here are mouse. The sequence runs out 4 residues before the end of the CDR3; the remainder is reconstructed from the germline J gene. The sample holds other DNA sequences that translate to the same CDR3. The rearrangement links TRBV1 to TRBJ2-4, with 7 bases identical to TRBD2. CDR1 NSQYPW and CDR2 LRSPGD come from the germline V gene (reference sequence). The J segment lost 0 bases and the V segment lost 5 bases, leaving 2 bases of the junction unmatched. The CDR3 covers 14 residues. CDR3 in amino acids: CTCSRLGSQNTLYF. The DNA read from the CDR3 is TGCACCTGCAGTAGACTGGGTAGTCAAAAC.

As for this clone: Any gene name here is a mouse gene name. The read is 4 residues too short to cover the CDR3 end, so that end is filled in from the germline J gene. Distinct nucleotide sequences in the sample also encode this CDR3. This chain links TRBV1 with TRBJ2-2, with a tentative D call TRBD1 (6 bases). The length of the CDR3 is 15 residues. Trimming cost V 3 bases and J 1 base, with 9 bases left between them. Germline V CDR1 and CDR2: NSQYPW, LRSPGD (reference sequence). The CDR3 DNA, read in part, is TGCACCTGCAGTGCCGGGACACAAAACACCGGG. Residues: CTCSAGTQNTG. The whole CDR3 is CTCSAGTQNTGQLYF. Combining the CDR3 with reference TRBV1 and TRBJ2-2 gives the whole variable domain VTLLEQNPRWRLVPRGQAVNLRCILKNSQYPWMSWYQQDLQKQLQWLFTLRSPGDKEVKSLPGADYLATRVTDTELRLQVANMSQGRTLYCTCSAGTQNTGQLYFGEGSKLTVL.

This clone was detected a few times. Gene names are mouse gene names. With the read ending 4 residues before the CDR3 end, the germline J gene is used to fill in that end. The chain carries TRBV1 and TRBJ2-5, with 7 bases lining up with TRBD1. From germline, CDR1 is NSQYPW and CDR2 LRSPGD (reference sequence). CDR3 size: 14 residues. The part of the CDR3 DNA that was read is TGCACCTGCAGTGCCGACAGGGCAAAAGAC. This encodes CTCSADRAKD. The whole CDR3 protein is CTCSADRAKDTQYF.

As concerns this clone: The genes are named according to mouse. The sequenced fragment ends 4 residues before the CDR3 boundary, so the rest is inferred from the germline J gene. This sample also contains other DNA sequences that code for the same CDR3. The chain employs TRBV5 and TRBJ1-1; the match to TRBD1 covers 10 bases. The CDR3 runs 15 residues. The V gene end was trimmed by 4 bases and the J gene end by 1 base; junction bases not matched to a gene: 3. Germline V lookup: CDR1 LGHNA, CDR2 YNLKQL (reference sequence). The CDR3 is CASSPRDRGNTEVFF. The part of the CDR3 DNA that was read is TGTGCCAGCAGCCCGAGGGACAGGGGAAACACA.

Worth noting for this clone: Here the gene names and germline are mouse. The read is 4 residues too short to cover the CDR3 end, so that end is filled in from the germline J gene. The V and J genes are TRBV13-1 and TRBJ2-7; D uncertain. CDR1 NSHNY and CDR2 SYGAGN come from the germline V gene. The CDR3 is 9 residues long. Partial CDR3 DNA: TGTGCCAGCAGCAAT. Its protein is CASSN. The complete CDR3 sequence is CASSNEQYF.

In this sample, this clone turned up a few times. Genes and germline come from the mouse. CDR3 sequence: CASSPDRLQDTQYF. The part of the CDR3 DNA that was read is TGTGCCAGCAGCCCCGACAGGCTCCAAGAC. The chain is built from TRBV13-1 and TRBJ2-5, with D possibly TRBD1 on 6 matching bases. The CDR3 goes on 4 residues after the read ends, and that part is filled in from the germline J gene. This CDR3 has 14 residues. Germline V gene lookup returns CDR1 NSHNY and CDR2 SYGAGN. Trimming stripped 5 bases from V and 2 bases from J, with 12 bases between.

This clone was counted a few times. Germline and genes here are mouse. The read gets to within 4 residues of the CDR3 end, and the germline J gene fills in the rest. This sequence joins TRBV13-1 and TRBJ2-3, with a possible D match to TRBD1 (7 bases). CDR1 is NSHNY and CDR2 is SYGAGN in the germline V gene. The CDR3 contains 15 residues. The V end lost 1 base, the J end lost 0 bases, and 9 bases lay between the germline ends. CDR3 sequence reads: CASSDQGGSAETLYF. CDR3 DNA (partial): TGTGCCAGCAGTGATCAGGGGGGTAGTGCAGAA.

This clone was counted only a few times. The gene names given are mouse names. The CDR3 goes on 4 residues after the read ends, and that part is filled in from the germline J gene. Other DNA sequences in the same sample also yield this CDR3. This chain connects TRBV5 to TRBJ2-3; no clear D. V was pared by 0 bases and J by 0 bases, with 7 bases between. The CDR3 consists of 15 residues. CDR1 LGHNA and CDR2 YNLKQL come from the germline V gene (reference sequence). CDR3 loop: CASSQDSASAETLYF. The sequenced CDR3 bases are TGTGCCAGCAGCCAAGACTCAGCTAGTGCAGAA.

The table lists this clone with a few counts. Gene names are the mouse ones. The sequence runs out 4 residues before the end of the CDR3; the remainder is reconstructed from the germline J gene. This chain connects TRBV31 to TRBJ2-2; the D gene is possibly TRBD2 (5 bases). Germline CDR1 reads GKSSPN; CDR2 reads SITVG. Trimming shortened V by 5 bases and J by 2 bases, and 6 bases separated the two germline ends. The CDR3 is 12 amino acids. CDR3: CAWAGNTGQLYF. The part of the CDR3 DNA that was read is TGTGCCTGGGCTGGGAACACCGGG.

Concerning this clone itself: All gene names here are mouse names. The DNA ends 4 residues before the CDR3 does, and the rest of the CDR3 is filled in from the germline J gene. In the same sample, other DNA sequences code for this CDR3. The chain links TRBV1 to TRBJ2-5, with TRBD2 matching over 9 bases. Per the germline V gene, CDR1 is NSQYPW and CDR2 is LRSPGD (reference sequence). V was clipped by 4 bases and J by 0 bases; unmatched bases: 2. The CDR3 runs to 15 residues. The CDR3 spells CTCSGLGVNQDTQYF. CDR3 DNA, as far as it was read: TGCACCTGCAGTGGACTGGGGGTTAACCAAGAC.

This clone was seen a handful of times. The listed genes are named as in mouse. The read terminates 4 residues ahead of where the CDR3 ends, so the germline J gene completes it. In the same sample, other DNA sequences code for this CDR3. The chain employs TRBV5 and TRBJ1-1; TRBD1 matches 8 bases. The CDR3 loop spans 13 amino acids. Germline trimming cut 6 bases from V and 3 bases from J; bases unmatched to any gene: 3. Germline V gives CDR1 LGHNA, CDR2 YNLKQL (reference sequence). This chain's CDR3 is CASSPTGDTEVFF. The sequenced CDR3 bases are TGTGCCAGCAGTCCGACAGGGGACACA.

This clone has only a few counts. Gene names and germline match the mouse. Read data end 4 residues before the CDR3 end; the end is taken from the germline J gene. This chain links TRBV5 with TRBJ2-5, with a tentative D call TRBD1 (5 bases). CDR1 LGHNA and CDR2 YNLKQL come from the germline V gene (reference sequence). The CDR3 has 16 residues. CDR3 in amino acids: CASSQDSGRPRDTQYF. The sequenced CDR3 bases are TGTGCCAGCAGCCAAGATTCAGGGAGGCCTCGGGAC.

This clone has just a few counts. Mouse gene names apply. The CDR3 end lies 4 residues beyond the end of the read and is filled in from the germline J gene. The chain carries TRBV13-1 and TRBJ2-7; the D gene is possibly TRBD2 (6 bases). Per germline, CDR1 NSHNY and CDR2 SYGAGN. The CDR3 has 12 amino acids. Trimming shortened V by 3 bases and J by 3 bases, and 7 bases separated the two germline ends. The part of the CDR3 DNA that was read is TGTGCCAGCAGTGGGGGGGTCTAT. Its protein product is CASSGGVY. The full CDR3 reads CASSGGVYEQYF.

Concerning this clone itself: Gene labels here are mouse ones. The sequence runs out 3 residues before the end of the CDR3; the remainder is reconstructed from the germline J gene. The chain couples TRBV5 to TRBJ1-6; weak D call: TRBD1 (6 bases). TRBJ1-6 is assigned to the ORF class and has an uncertain function. The CDR3 has 16 amino acids. Per the germline V gene, CDR1 is LGHNA and CDR2 is YNLKQL (reference sequence). Trimming took off 0 bases at V and 5 bases at J, with 11 bases between the two ends. The CDR3 reads CASSQEGGANNSPLYF. The part of the CDR3 DNA that was read is TGTGCCAGCAGCCAAGAGGGGGGGGCCAATAATTCGCCC.

As to this clone: The listed genes are named as in mouse. The read ends 4 residues early relative to the CDR3; the germline J gene fills the gap. The chain uses TRBV19 and TRBJ2-3; D perhaps matches TRBD1 (6 bases). V shed 4 bases and J shed 2 bases, with 11 bases lying between them. The CDR3 extends over 14 amino acids. Germline values: CDR1 FNHDT, CDR2 SITEND (reference sequence). Incomplete CDR3 DNA: TGTGCCAGCAGTCCCCGACAGGATGCAGAA. This translates into CASSPRQDAE. The full CDR3 reads CASSPRQDAETLYF.